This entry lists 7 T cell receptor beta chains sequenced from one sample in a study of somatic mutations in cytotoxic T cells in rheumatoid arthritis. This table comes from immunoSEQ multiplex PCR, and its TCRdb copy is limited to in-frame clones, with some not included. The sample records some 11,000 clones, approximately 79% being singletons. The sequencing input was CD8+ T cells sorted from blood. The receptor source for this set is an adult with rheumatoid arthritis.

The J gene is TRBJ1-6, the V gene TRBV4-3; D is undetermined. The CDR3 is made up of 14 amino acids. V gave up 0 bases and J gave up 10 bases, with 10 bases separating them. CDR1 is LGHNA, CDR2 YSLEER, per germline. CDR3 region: CASSQDTEKSPLHF. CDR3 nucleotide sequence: TGCGCCAGCAGCCAAGATACGGAGAAGTCACCCCTCCACTTT.

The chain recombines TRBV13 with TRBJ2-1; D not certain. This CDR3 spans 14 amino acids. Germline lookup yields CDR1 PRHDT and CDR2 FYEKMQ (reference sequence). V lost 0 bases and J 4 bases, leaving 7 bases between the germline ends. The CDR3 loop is CASSLGLMYNEQFF. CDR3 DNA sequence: TGTGCCAGCAGCTTAGGCCTTATGTACAATGAGCAGTTCTTC.

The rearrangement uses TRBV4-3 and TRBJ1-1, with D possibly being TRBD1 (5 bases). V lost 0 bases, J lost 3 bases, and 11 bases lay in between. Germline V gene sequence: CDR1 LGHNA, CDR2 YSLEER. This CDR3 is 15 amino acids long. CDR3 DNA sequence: TGCGCCAGCAGCCAAGATCCACGGGGGGACACTGAAGCTTTCTTT. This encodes CASSQDPRGDTEAFF.

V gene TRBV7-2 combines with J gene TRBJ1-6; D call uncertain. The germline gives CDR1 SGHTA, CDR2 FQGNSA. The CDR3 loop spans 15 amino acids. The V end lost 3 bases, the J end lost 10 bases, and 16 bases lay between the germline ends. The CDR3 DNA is TGTGCCAGCAGCTTTTATGGCGGGTTAAGATCACCCCTCCACTTT. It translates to CASSFYGGLRSPLHF.

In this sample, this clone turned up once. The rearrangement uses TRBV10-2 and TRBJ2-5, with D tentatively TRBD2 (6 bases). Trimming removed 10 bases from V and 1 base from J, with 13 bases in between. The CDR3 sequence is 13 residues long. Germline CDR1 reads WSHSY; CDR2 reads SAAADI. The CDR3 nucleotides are TGCGCCACCAGGGAGGTGATCCAAGAGACCCAGTACTTC. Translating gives CATREVIQETQYF.

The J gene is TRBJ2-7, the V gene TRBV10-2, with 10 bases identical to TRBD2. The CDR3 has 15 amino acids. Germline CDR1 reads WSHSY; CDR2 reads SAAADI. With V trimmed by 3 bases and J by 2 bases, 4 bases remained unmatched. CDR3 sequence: CASSERLAGAYEQYF. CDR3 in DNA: TGCGCCAGCAGTGAAAGGCTAGCGGGAGCCTACGAGCAGTACTTC.

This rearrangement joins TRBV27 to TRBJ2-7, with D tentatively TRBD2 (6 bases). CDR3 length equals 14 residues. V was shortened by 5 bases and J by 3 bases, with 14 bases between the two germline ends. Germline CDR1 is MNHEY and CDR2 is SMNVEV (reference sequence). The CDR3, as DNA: TGTGCCAGCAGTCCCAGACTAGGATTCTACGAGCAGTACTTC. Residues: CASSPRLGFYEQYF.